Described below is a single T cell receptor beta chain sequence and its context. No cognate antigen has been identified for it. Per-base qualities were not stored, and no clone one base away is much larger. From its cysteine to its phenylalanine, the CDR3 spans 15 amino acids. Here the CDR3 DNA is all that survives: 45 bases in frame from base 1. V and J are truncated by 5 bases and 2 bases respectively, leaving an intervening sequence of 14 bases. CDR1 and CDR2 are drawn from the germline V gene: MDHEN, SYDVKM. The data were taken from a study of CD8 T cells in Susac syndrome (dated by TCRdb to between 2018 and 2021). About the full investigation: Whether CD8+ T cell activation and differentiation in Susac syndrome was antigen driven was tested using repertoire sequencing. The clonality of the CD8+ T cell repertoire was compared across approximately 12 healthy donors, some 14 Susac syndrome patients and under 18 multiple sclerosis patients.

Points the paper makes about the study in general: The number of individuals in the TCR sequencing and HLA analysis was acknowledged as relatively small.

High-throughput TCR beta sequencing profiled peripheral blood CD8+ and CD4+ T cells from healthy donors, Susac syndrome patients and multiple sclerosis patients. Treatment-naive patients with stable or active relapsing-remitting disease fulfilling revised McDonald criteria were used as multiple sclerosis controls. CD8+ TEMRA cells were enriched by FACS, while bulk CD8+ and CD4+ T cells were purified by magnetic negative isolation. Blood was collected in EDTA tubes and processed within 24 hours, with PBMCs isolated through density gradient centrifugation. PBMCs intended for TCR sequencing were frozen in liquid nitrogen and were later thawed in a 37 degrees C water bath. The sorted or isolated CD4+, CD8+ and CD8+ TEMRA cells reached a purity of at least 90%. RNA was extracted using the RNeasy kit, and about 0.45 to 1 ug of the RNA was reverse transcribed with random hexamers. The immunoSEQ multiplex PCR assay, which covers 54 Vbeta and 13 Jbeta segments, was used to amplify TCR beta CDR3 regions. PCR amplification bias was corrected using a synthetic template baseline for primer optimization and computational correction. The paper's processing steps were these. Reads were annotated to V, D and J genes according to IMGT and were analyzed with immunoSEQ Analyzer, with only productive sequences retained. Clonality was computed as one minus Shannon entropy normalized by log2 of the number of productive unique sequences. Public and private clones were assessed among the 100 most prevalent clones of each patient and control. Susac-specific clones were defined as absent from healthy and MS cohorts, some 1,000 published viral clones and other ImmuneACCESS disease sequences. The public reads were reprocessed in TCRdb via fastp at Q25 and MiXCR, keeping in-frame beta chains. Here each entry gathers all rows of one CDR3 protein and keeps the most common genes and DNA. The V and J calls here are based on TCRdb, not the publication. For this sample the table gives around 180,000 distinct CDR3 sequences, of which approximately 96% were detected only once. The ten most abundant clones make up 0.16% of the sample.

This TCR was sampled from a human donor with multiple sclerosis. In this chain, TRBV28 is recombined with TRBJ2-3, with the D gene possibly TRBD1 or TRBD2, each one fitting 6 bases. Material: CD8+ T cells from PBMCs. The CDR3 sequence is CASSPGGGSTDTQYF. The DNA sequence is TGTGCCAGCAGTCCCGGAGGGGGGTCCACAGATACGCAGTATTTT.